The 28 T cell receptor beta chains presented below share a single source sample, sequenced in a study of cytomegalovirus exposure and HLA in healthy donors. The primer mix had 60 Vbeta and 13 Jbeta primers. Sequenced by immunoSEQ multiplex PCR; TCRdb stores in-frame clones only, minus some. Among some 96,000 clones listed, roughly three fifths were seen once. The sample consisted of PBMCs. Source of these receptors: a man aged 60 to 69 in good health and CMV-seronegative.

The chain's CDR3 is CASSEVGTLARNEQFF. In nucleotides, the CDR3 is TGTGCCAGCAGTGAAGTGGGGACTCTTGCGCGGAATGAGCAGTTCTTC. V is TRBV2 and J is TRBJ2-1; a possible D gene is TRBD2 (6 bases). V lost 1 base and J lost 7, with 17 bases in between. Germline loops: CDR1 SNHLY, CDR2 FYNNEI. The CDR3 consists of 16 residues.

CDR3 nucleotide sequence: TGTGCCAGCAGGCCCAGGGTCAACACCGGGGAGCTGTTTTTT. The encoded protein is CASRPRVNTGELFF. The chain employs TRBV2 and TRBJ2-2, with D maybe TRBD1 (5 bases). CDR3 length equals 14 residues. Germline lookup yields CDR1 SNHLY and CDR2 FYNNEI. V lost 6 bases to trimming and J lost 2 bases, with 10 bases between them.

The V call is TRBV5-1, the J call TRBJ1-2; TRBD1 agrees at 9 bases. Germline values: CDR1 SGHRS, CDR2 YFSETQ. The CDR3 is 15 amino acids. Trimming took 3 bases from V and 7 from J; bases not matched to a gene: 10. The CDR3, as DNA: TGCGCCAGCAGCTCCAACCCGGGACAGGGTTCTGGCTACACCTTC. Amino acid sequence: CASSSNPGQGSGYTF.

V is TRBV18 and J is TRBJ1-2, with 9 bases identical to TRBD1. Germline CDR1 reads KGHSH; CDR2 reads LQKENI. V shed 0 bases and J 8 bases; nucleotides not matched to a gene: 10. This CDR3 spans 16 amino acids. CDR3 protein: CASSPPGTGSERGYTF. CDR3 sequence (DNA): TGTGCCAGCTCACCACCCGGGACAGGGAGTGAGAGAGGCTACACCTTC.

The chain has TRBV29-1 and TRBJ1-1, with a weak D call TRBD1 (6 bases). Trimming shortened V by 4 bases and J by 0 bases, and 9 bases separated the two germline ends. Germline V gene sequence: CDR1 SQVTM, CDR2 ANQGSEA. CDR3 length: 13 residues. The CDR3 protein is CSVVRGLNTEAFF. CDR3 bases: TGCAGCGTTGTTAGGGGGTTGAACACTGAAGCTTTCTTT. The full variable domain, in which reference TRBV29-1 and TRBJ1-1 provide the parts outside the CDR3, is SAVISQKPSRDICQRGTSLTIQCQVDSQVTMMFWYRQQPGQSLTLIATANQGSEATYESGFVIDKFPISRPNLTFSTLTVSNMSPEDSSIYLCSVVRGLNTEAFFGQGTRLTVV.

The chain joins TRBV5-1 to TRBJ1-2, with D perhaps matching TRBD1 (5 bases). This CDR3 comprises 14 residues. V gave up 1 base and J gave up 4 bases, with 11 bases separating them. From germline, CDR1 is SGHRS and CDR2 YFSETQ. CDR3 nucleotide sequence: TGCGCCAGCAGCTTGTACGACAGTACCTATGGCTACACCTTC. This encodes CASSLYDSTYGYTF.

The chain links TRBV13 to TRBJ2-5; 7 nucleotides line up with TRBD2. The CDR3 is 12 residues long. V was pared by 6 bases and J by 5 bases, with 3 bases of the junction left unmatched. Germline V gene sequence: CDR1 PRHDT, CDR2 FYEKMQ (reference sequence). CDR3 residues: CASRGGMETQYF. CDR3 in DNA: TGTGCCAGCAGGGGGGGGATGGAGACCCAGTACTTC.

The chain recombines TRBV11-3 with TRBJ2-6; TRBD2 matches at 12 bases. Trimming at V came to 5 bases and at J to 2 bases, leaving 7 bases not matched to a gene. In germline, CDR1 is SGHNT, CDR2 YENEEA. This CDR3 contains 18 residues. The CDR3, as DNA: TGTGCCAGCAGCCCGCGGACTAGCGGGAAAACTGGGGCCAACGTCCTGACTTTC. It codes for CASSPRTSGKTGANVLTF.

This clone came up a few times. The chain is built from TRBV5-1 and TRBJ1-2, with 9 bases identical to TRBD1. The V gene's germline CDR1 is SGHRS and CDR2 YFSETQ. The CDR3 length is 15 residues. Germline trimming cut 1 base from V and 3 bases from J; bases unmatched to any gene: 4. The CDR3 protein is CASSLLGQGDYGYTF. CDR3 DNA: TGCGCCAGCAGCTTGCTGGGACAGGGTGACTATGGCTACACCTTC.

The V and J genes are TRBV5-1 and TRBJ2-5, with D maybe TRBD2 (5 bases). The J call is doubtful: the DNA matches TRBJ2-7 better. The CDR3 covers 16 residues. CDR1 is SGHRS and CDR2 is YFSETQ in the germline V gene. CDR3 residues: CASSLGLARETYEQYF. The CDR3 DNA sequence: TGCGCCAGCAGCTTGGGGTTAGCGAGGGAAACCTACGAGCAGTACTTC.

The chain uses TRBV7-2 and TRBJ2-3, with a tentative D call TRBD2 (6 bases). Per the germline V gene, CDR1 is SGHTA and CDR2 is FQGNSA. CDR3 length: 15 residues. With 5 bases removed from V and 0 bases from J, the gap between germline ends came to 12 bases. DNA for the CDR3: TGTGCCAGCAGCATTATAGCGGAGAGCACAGATACGCAGTATTTT. It yields the protein CASSIIAESTDTQYF.

The chain combines TRBV5-1 with TRBJ2-1; D not certain. The CDR3 extends over 14 amino acids. Germline values: CDR1 SGHRS, CDR2 YFSETQ. V was shortened by 1 base and J by 6 bases, with 11 bases between the two germline ends. The CDR3 here is CASSLPSTGNEQFF. Here the CDR3 DNA reads TGCGCCAGCAGCTTGCCCTCCACGGGCAATGAGCAGTTCTTC.

The chain uses TRBV4-1 and TRBJ2-7; no firm D call. The V and J ends lost 1 base and 0 bases respectively, with 7 bases between them. The CDR3 contains 14 residues. CDR1 MGHRA and CDR2 YSYEKL come from the germline V gene. The CDR3 loop is CASSQGQFSYEQYF. CDR3 coding DNA: TGCGCCAGCAGCCAAGGGCAGTTCTCCTACGAGCAGTACTTC.

The chain has TRBV28 and TRBJ2-5; TRBD2 matches 8 bases. Unmatched junction bases numbered 5, after V lost 3 bases and J lost 5 bases. CDR1 MDHEN and CDR2 SYDVKM come from the germline V gene. This CDR3 contains 14 residues. In DNA form, the CDR3 reads TGTGCCAGCAGTTTCGGTAGCGGGGCTGAGACCCAGTACTTC. This encodes CASSFGSGAETQYF.

This clone is classed as medium-sized (0.01 to 0.1%). This chain connects TRBV15 to TRBJ2-3, with a weak D call TRBD1 (6 bases). Trimming took off 6 bases at V and 3 bases at J, with 10 bases between the two ends. The CDR3 has 13 amino acids. Germline values: CDR1 LNHNV, CDR2 YYDKDF (reference sequence). CDR3 amino acids: CATRQGETDTQYF. In DNA, the CDR3 is TGTGCCACCAGACAGGGAGAGACAGATACGCAGTATTTT.

Note on this clone: One junction end does not reproduce the germline sequence, and a read error may be involved. V usage is TRBV7-9 and J usage is TRBJ2-1; maybe TRBD1 (6 bases). The CDR3 is 18 residues long. From germline, CDR1 is SEHNR and CDR2 FQNEAQ (reference sequence). The CDR3 DNA reads TGTTCCAGCAGCTCACAGGACAGTATGGCAGGGTCCTACAATGAGCAGTTCTTC. Protein: CSSSSQDSMAGSYNEQFF.

The chain uses TRBV7-9 and TRBJ2-1; TRBD2 is a possible D gene (5 bases). With 5 bases removed from V and 0 bases from J, the gap between germline ends came to 11 bases. In germline, CDR1 is SEHNR, CDR2 FQNEAQ (reference sequence). This CDR3 comprises 15 residues. The CDR3 DNA reads as TGTGCCAGCAGCCAGAATGGAGGCTCCTACAATGAGCAGTTCTTC. It encodes CASSQNGGSYNEQFF.

Concerning this clone: Other DNA sequences from this sample encode an identical CDR3 as well. The V and J genes are TRBV5-1 and TRBJ2-7; TRBD1 agrees at 9 bases. J gave up 6 bases and V 0 bases, and 7 bases lay outside the gene matches. The CDR3 spans 15 residues. The germline CDR1 and CDR2 sequences are SGHRS and YFSETQ. CDR3 DNA sequence: TGCGCCAGCAGCTTGGCGGGACAGGGAATCGGCGAGCAGTACTTC. Translating it yields CASSLAGQGIGEQYF.

The chain is built from TRBV11-2 and TRBJ2-2, with 7 bases fitting TRBD2. This CDR3 is 15 amino acids long. J was trimmed by 5 bases and V by 5 bases; bases with no gene match: 8. Looked up from germline, CDR1 is SGHAT and CDR2 is FQNNGV. The CDR3, as DNA: TGTGCCAGCAGCCCCCGGGGGGTAGGGACCGGGGAGCTGTTTTTT. Translated: CASSPRGVGTGELFF.

The sample holds a few counts of this clone. This chain links TRBV7-2 with TRBJ2-5; 10 nucleotides match TRBD2. The CDR3 covers 19 residues. Germline V gene data show CDR1 as SGHTA and CDR2 as FQGNSA. Trimming removed 1 base from V and 4 bases from J; junction bases left unmatched: 15. Here the CDR3 reads CASSLDPYLAGGRLETQYF. DNA for the CDR3: TGTGCCAGCAGCTTAGACCCCTATTTAGCGGGGGGCCGCCTAGAGACCCAGTACTTC.

The chain joins TRBV19 to TRBJ2-7, with a possible D match to TRBD2 (5 bases). V shed 3 bases and J shed 9 bases, with 12 bases lying between them. CDR1 and CDR2 (germline): LNHDA, SQIVND (reference sequence). This CDR3 contains 12 residues. CDR3 DNA: TGTGCCAGTAGTATTGAGGGTCTTCCGCAGTACTTC. Its protein is CASSIEGLPQYF.

The rearrangement joins TRBV18 to TRBJ1-1; 11 bases line up with TRBD1. J was trimmed by 3 bases and V by 1 base; bases with no gene match: 7. The CDR3 sequence is 17 residues long. CDR1 is KGHSH, CDR2 LQKENI, per germline. In DNA, the CDR3 is TGTGCCAGCTCACCACTCGTCCCGGGACAGGGGGACACTGAAGCTTTCTTT. Translating gives CASSPLVPGQGDTEAFF.

This clone was seen only a few times. The CDR3 nucleotides are TGTGCCAGCAGATATAGGACTAGCGGACCCTACGAGCAGTACTTC. Amino acids: CASRYRTSGPYEQYF. The chain combines TRBV6-5 with TRBJ2-7, with 10 nucleotides matching TRBD2. The CDR3 totals 15 residues. Germline-derived CDR1 and CDR2 are MNHEY and SVGAGI. V lost 6 bases and J lost 2; bases outside the gene matches: 7.

This sequence joins TRBV19 and TRBJ2-2, with D perhaps TRBD1 (6 bases). Germline CDR1 and CDR2: LNHDA and SQIVND (reference sequence). V lost 3 bases, J lost 6 bases, and 17 bases lay in between. The CDR3 length is 16 residues. The CDR3 nucleotides are TGTGCCAGTAGTATCTTTAGGGGGTCGAAAGCCGGGGAGCTGTTTTTT. This encodes CASSIFRGSKAGELFF.

V is TRBV7-2 and J is TRBJ2-1; no reliable D call. Trimming stripped 2 bases from V and 0 bases from J, with 8 bases between. The CDR3 totals 15 residues. Germline lookup yields CDR1 SGHTA and CDR2 FQGNSA. Written as DNA, the CDR3 is TGTGCCAGCAGCTTACTTCCGGGCTCCTACAATGAGCAGTTCTTC. Amino acid sequence: CASSLLPGSYNEQFF.

The rearrangement joins TRBV11-3 to TRBJ2-2, with no clear D. The V and J ends lost 4 bases and 8 bases respectively, with 11 bases between them. From germline, CDR1 is SGHNT and CDR2 YENEEA. CDR3 length: 13 amino acids. The CDR3 sequence is CASSSLLTGELFF. The CDR3 nucleotides read TGTGCCAGCAGCTCCCTACTAACAGGGGAGCTGTTTTTT.

This clone appeared a single time. The chain links TRBV18 to TRBJ2-3, with D tentatively TRBD1 (6 bases). This CDR3 is built from 15 residues. Germline CDR1 and CDR2: KGHSH and LQKENI. Trimming cost V 3 bases and J 2 bases, with 12 bases left between them. For the CDR3, the DNA is TGTGCCAGCTCACCCCCGGGACAACCCACAGATACGCAGTATTTT. It translates to CASSPPGQPTDTQYF.

This clone was seen a few times. This chain connects TRBV19 to TRBJ2-3; TRBD1 might be the D (7 bases). The CDR3 runs to 16 residues. V dropped 6 bases and J dropped 2 bases, with 18 bases sitting between them. CDR1 is LNHDA and CDR2 is SQIVND in the germline V gene (reference sequence). CDR3 in amino acids: CASRWGLGQNTDTQYF. CDR3 nucleotide sequence: TGTGCCAGTAGATGGGGACTGGGACAGAACACAGATACGCAGTATTTT.